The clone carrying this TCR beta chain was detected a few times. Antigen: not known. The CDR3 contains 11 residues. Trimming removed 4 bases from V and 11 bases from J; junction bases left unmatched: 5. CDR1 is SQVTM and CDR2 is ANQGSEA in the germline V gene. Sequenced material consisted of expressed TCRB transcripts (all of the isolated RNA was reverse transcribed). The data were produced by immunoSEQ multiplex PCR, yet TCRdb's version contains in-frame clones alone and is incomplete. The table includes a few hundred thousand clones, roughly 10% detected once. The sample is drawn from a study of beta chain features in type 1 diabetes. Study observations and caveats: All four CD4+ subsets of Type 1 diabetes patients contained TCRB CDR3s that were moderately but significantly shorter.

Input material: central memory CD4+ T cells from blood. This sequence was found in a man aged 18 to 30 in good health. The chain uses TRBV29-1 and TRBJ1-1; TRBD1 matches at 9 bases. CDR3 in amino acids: CSVGRQGVAFF. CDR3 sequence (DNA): TGCAGCGTTGGGCGACAGGGGGTGGCTTTCTTT. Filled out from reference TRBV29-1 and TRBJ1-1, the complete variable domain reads SAVISQKPSRDICQRGTSLTIQCQVDSQVTMMFWYRQQPGQSLTLIATANQGSEATYESGFVIDKFPISRPNLTFSTLTVSNMSPEDSSIYLCSVGRQGVAFFGQGTRLTVV.